The rows below give T cell receptor beta chains drawn from one sample of a study of human T cells and chemical hapten exposure. MiXCR was run by TCRdb on the RACE reads, yielding one entry per CDR3 protein. The repertoire includes roughly 100,000 distinct CDR3 sequences, roughly a tenth of them detected once, and about 2% sits in the top ten. Source: whole blood, taken in connection with sensitization to the hapten diphenylcyclopropenone (DPC). These TCRs come from a middle-aged woman with alopecia areata. Some clones in this sample may be carry-over from other donors' samples. Both conserved end residues are part of each CDR3. The D gene is left open where the match is weak. Size is stated for part of the rows, as once, few or many counts, or as a class when the clone is expanded.

D gene: TRBD2; J gene: TRBJ2-1; clone size: many; V gene: TRBV24-1; CDR3 protein: CATSETTSGGHNEQFF; CDR3 DNA: TGTGCCACCAGTGAGACGACTAGCGGGGGACACAATGAGCAGTTCTTC
D gene: TRBD1; J gene: TRBJ1-6; clone size: many; V gene: TRBV28; CDR3 protein: CASRFLGTGASALHF; CDR3 DNA: TGTGCCAGCAGATTCTTAGGGACAGGCGCCTCGGCCCTCCACTTT
D gene: .; J gene: TRBJ2-1; clone size: .; V gene: TRBV4-2; CDR3 protein: CASSQELLNEQFF; CDR3 DNA: TGTGCCAGCAGCCAAGAGCTACTCAATGAGCAGTTCTTC
D gene: TRBD1; J gene: TRBJ1-4; clone size: many; V gene: TRBV4-2; CDR3 protein: CASSQDVVQGSEKLFF; CDR3 DNA: TGTGCCAGCAGCCAAGATGTGGTACAGGGGAGTGAAAAACTGTTTTTT
D gene: TRBD1; J gene: TRBJ1-4; clone size: few; V gene: TRBV19; CDR3 protein: CASSADRDEKLFF; CDR3 DNA: TGTGCCAGTAGTGCCGACAGGGATGAAAAACTGTTTTTT
D gene: .; J gene: TRBJ1-2; clone size: .; V gene: TRBV6-1; CDR3 protein: CASGAGNGYTF; CDR3 DNA: TGTGCCAGCGGGGCAGGGAACGGCTACACCTTC
D gene: .; J gene: TRBJ1-5; clone size: few; V gene: TRBV7-3; CDR3 protein: CASSLVWDPRQPQHF; CDR3 DNA: TGTGCCAGCAGCTTAGTTTGGGACCCTAGGCAGCCCCAGCATTTT
D gene: TRBD1; J gene: TRBJ2-3; clone size: few; V gene: TRBV2; CDR3 protein: CASNGYRGTEQYF; CDR3 DNA: TGTGCCAGCAATGGCTACCGAGGGACAGAGCAGTATTTT
D gene: .; J gene: TRBJ2-3; clone size: many; V gene: TRBV5-5; CDR3 protein: CASSLGSSGTDTQYF; CDR3 DNA: TGTGCCAGCAGCTTGGGGTCTAGCGGCACAGATACGCAGTATTTT
D gene: TRBD1; J gene: TRBJ2-1; clone size: .; V gene: TRBV10-3; CDR3 protein: CAASIGTGGIDEQFF; CDR3 DNA: TGTGCCGCAAGTATCGGGACAGGGGGTATCGATGAGCAGTTCTTC
D gene: TRBD1; J gene: TRBJ1-3; clone size: .; V gene: TRBV6-5; CDR3 protein: CASSYSTGGSGNTIYF; CDR3 DNA: TGTGCCAGCAGTTACTCGACAGGGGGCTCTGGAAACACCATATATTTT
D gene: .; J gene: TRBJ2-3; clone size: many; V gene: TRBV5-4; CDR3 protein: CASSAGSDTQYF; CDR3 DNA: TGTGCCAGCTCAGCAGGGTCAGATACGCAGTATTTT
D gene: TRBD1; J gene: TRBJ2-5; clone size: many; V gene: TRBV10-3; CDR3 protein: CAISAEFDRGETQYF; CDR3 DNA: TGTGCCATCAGTGCTGAGTTCGACAGGGGTGAGACCCAGTACTTC
D gene: .; J gene: TRBJ1-5; clone size: .; V gene: TRBV4-1; CDR3 protein: CASSQDQGNQPQHF; CDR3 DNA: TGCGCCAGCAGCCAAGATCAAGGGAATCAGCCCCAGCATTTT
D gene: .; J gene: TRBJ2-7; clone size: .; V gene: TRBV7-2; CDR3 protein: CASSPTSLGAGDEQYF; CDR3 DNA: TGTGCCAGCAGCCCAACCTCACTAGGGGCCGGGGACGAGCAGTACTTC
D gene: .; J gene: TRBJ2-2; clone size: .; V gene: TRBV9; CDR3 protein: CASSVDANTGELFF; CDR3 DNA: TGTGCCAGCAGCGTAGACGCGAACACCGGGGAGCTGTTTTTT
D gene: .; J gene: TRBJ1-2; clone size: .; V gene: TRBV20-1; CDR3 protein: CSARDQVDRSTF; CDR3 DNA: TGCAGTGCTAGAGATCAGGTGGATCGGAGCACCTTC
D gene: TRBD2; J gene: TRBJ2-7; clone size: .; V gene: TRBV6-5; CDR3 protein: CASSYISPGTSGSYEQYF; CDR3 DNA: TGTGCCAGCAGTTATATATCTCCTGGGACTAGCGGGAGCTACGAGCAGTACTTC
D gene: TRBD1; J gene: TRBJ2-7; clone size: few; V gene: TRBV27; CDR3 protein: CASSFRQGAAGYSYEQYF; CDR3 DNA: TGTGCCAGCAGTTTCCGTCAGGGGGCGGCGGGGTACTCCTACGAGCAGTACTTC
D gene: .; J gene: TRBJ2-7; clone size: few; V gene: TRBV6-2/TRBV6-3; CDR3 protein: CASSLGSPSHEQYF; CDR3 DNA: TGTGCCAGCAGTTTGGGGAGCCCTTCCCACGAGCAGTACTTC
D gene: TRBD1; J gene: TRBJ2-5; clone size: .; V gene: TRBV11-3; CDR3 protein: CASSPGTGQETQYF; CDR3 DNA: TGTGCCAGCAGCCCCGGGACAGGCCAAGAGACCCAGTACTTC
D gene: TRBD1; J gene: TRBJ1-5; clone size: many; V gene: TRBV18; CDR3 protein: CASSPTGGNQPQHF; CDR3 DNA: TGTGCCAGCTCACCCACAGGGGGGAATCAGCCCCAGCATTTT
D gene: TRBD2; J gene: TRBJ2-3; clone size: many; V gene: TRBV5-1; CDR3 protein: CASSLGLAGLTDTQYF; CDR3 DNA: TGCGCCAGCAGCTTGGGACTAGCGGGACTCACAGATACGCAGTATTTT
D gene: .; J gene: TRBJ1-1; clone size: .; V gene: TRBV29-1; CDR3 protein: CSVDREGLAFF; CDR3 DNA: TGCAGCGTTGACCGGGAAGGGTTGGCTTTCTTT